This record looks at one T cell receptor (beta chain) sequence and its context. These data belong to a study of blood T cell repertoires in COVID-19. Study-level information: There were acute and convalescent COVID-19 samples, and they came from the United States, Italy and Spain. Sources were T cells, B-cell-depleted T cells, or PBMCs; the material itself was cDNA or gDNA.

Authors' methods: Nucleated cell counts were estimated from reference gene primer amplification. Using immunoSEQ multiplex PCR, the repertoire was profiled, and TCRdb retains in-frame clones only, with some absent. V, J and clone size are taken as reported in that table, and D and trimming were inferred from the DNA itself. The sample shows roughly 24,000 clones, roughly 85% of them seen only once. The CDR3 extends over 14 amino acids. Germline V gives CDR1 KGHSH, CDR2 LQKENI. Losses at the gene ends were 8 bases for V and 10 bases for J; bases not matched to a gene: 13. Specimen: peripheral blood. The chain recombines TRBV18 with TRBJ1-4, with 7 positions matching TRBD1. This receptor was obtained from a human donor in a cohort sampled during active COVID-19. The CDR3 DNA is TGTGCCAGCGCCGACGTTCCAGGGGGTGGAAAACTGTTTTTT. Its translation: CASADVPGGGKLFF.